The 14 T cell receptor beta chains below were found in one sample sequenced in a study of blood T cell repertoires in COVID-19. Profiled with immunoSEQ multiplex PCR; TCRdb holds only in-frame clones, not every one. The sample lists about 87,000 clones, about four fifths seen once, with about 2% in the top ten. Sequencing was performed on peripheral blood. The receptors were gathered from a woman in her 70s with acute or convalescent COVID-19.

The rearrangement links TRBV6-5 to TRBJ1-3, with 9 bases fitting TRBD1. Per germline, CDR1 MNHEY and CDR2 SVGAGI. V lost 0 bases, J lost 0 bases, and 0 bases stayed unmatched. CDR3 length equals 16 residues. The DNA of the CDR3 is TGTGCCAGCAGTTACTCGGGACAGGGCTCTGGAAACACCATATATTTT. Translating gives CASSYSGQGSGNTIYF.

This clone occurred once. The chain joins TRBV6-5 to TRBJ2-3; D may be TRBD1 (5 bases). CDR3 length: 14 residues. Trimming cost V 6 bases and J 2 bases, with 12 bases left between them. CDR1 and CDR2 (germline): MNHEY, SVGAGI. The CDR3 reads CASSITGTTDTQYF. In nucleotides, the CDR3 is TGTGCCAGCAGCATAACAGGAACCACAGATACGCAGTATTTT.

The table lists this clone with a few counts. The chain employs TRBV4-2 and TRBJ1-2; D call uncertain. The CDR3 spans 13 residues. Germline loops: CDR1 LGHNA, CDR2 YNFKEQ. Trimming left V 0 bases short and J 6 bases short, with 8 bases between. CDR3 bases: TGTGCCAGCAGCCAAGATCCGAGGGATGGCTACACCTTC. Translation gives CASSQDPRDGYTF.

The chain combines TRBV7-2 with TRBJ1-5; 8 bases map to TRBD1. The CDR3 extends over 14 amino acids. The junction had 9 bases not matched to a gene; V was cut back by 4 bases and J by 10 bases. Germline V gene sequence: CDR1 SGHTA, CDR2 FQGNSA. The chain's CDR3 is CASSSGQGYGPQHF. The CDR3 coding sequence is TGTGCCAGCAGCTCCGGACAGGGATACGGACCCCAGCATTTT. The full variable domain, its missing parts supplied by reference TRBV7-2 and TRBJ1-5, is GAGVSQSPSNKVTEKGKDVELRCDPISGHTALYWYRQSLGQGLEFLIYFQGNSAPDKSGLPSDRFSAERTGGSVSTLTIQRTQQEDSAVYLCASSSGQGYGPQHFGDGTRLSIL.

The V call is TRBV2, the J call TRBJ1-1; D perhaps matches TRBD1 (5 bases). Between the trimmed V and J ends, which lost 8 bases and 6 bases, there was a span of 13 bases. This CDR3 region has 12 residues. Germline CDR1 is SNHLY and CDR2 is FYNNEI. The CDR3 coding sequence is TGTGCCAGCCGGGACTCTTTGGCTGAAGCTTTCTTT. Amino acids: CASRDSLAEAFF.

The rearrangement joins TRBV5-4 to TRBJ2-3; 13 nucleotides agree with TRBD2. Per germline, CDR1 SGHNT and CDR2 YYREEE (reference sequence). V shed 4 bases, J shed 4 bases, and the junction held 12 bases outside the gene matches. The CDR3 has 18 amino acids. As DNA, the CDR3 is TGTGCCAGCAGCCACCGGACTAGCGGGGGTCTCAAGGCAGATACGCAGTATTTT. This sequence encodes CASSHRTSGGLKADTQYF.

V usage is TRBV2 and J usage is TRBJ2-7, with 7 bases identical to TRBD1. With V trimmed by 5 bases and J by 1 base, 11 bases remained unmatched. The V gene's germline CDR1 is SNHLY and CDR2 FYNNEI. CDR3 length: 16 amino acids. The CDR3 spells CASSLLRTGESYEQYF. The CDR3 nucleotides are TGTGCCAGCAGTCTTCTTAGAACAGGGGAGTCCTACGAGCAGTACTTC.

This rearrangement joins TRBV2 to TRBJ1-1; 8 nucleotides line up with TRBD1. Germline V gives CDR1 SNHLY, CDR2 FYNNEI. After removal of 6 bases from V and 11 bases from J, the junction contained 8 bases not matched to a gene. CDR3 length: 12 residues. The CDR3 loop reads CASRYTGGFAFF. CDR3 coding DNA: TGTGCCAGCAGATACACAGGGGGGTTTGCTTTCTTT.

The genes are TRBV5-6 and TRBJ1-2; maybe TRBD1 (6 bases). This CDR3 region has 16 residues. Germline assignment: CDR1 SGHDT and CDR2 YYEEEE. V lost 5 bases to trimming and J lost 1 base, with 18 bases between them. The CDR3 bases are TGTGCCAGCAGATCCATTACAGGGACCGTTAACTATGGCTACACCTTC. As protein: CASRSITGTVNYGYTF. Full variable domain (rest looked up from reference TRBV5-6 and TRBJ1-2): DAGVTQSPTHLIKTRGQQVTLRCSPKSGHDTVSWYQQALGQGPQFIFQYYEEEERQRGNFPDRFSGHQFPNYSSELNVNALLLGDSALYLCASRSITGTVNYGYTFGSGTRLTVV.

The CDR3 reads CAWWDTATNEKLFF. The DNA of the CDR3 is TGTGCCTGGTGGGACACAGCAACTAATGAAAAACTGTTTTTT. This sequence joins TRBV30 and TRBJ1-4, with D perhaps TRBD1 (6 bases). CDR1 and CDR2 from the germline V gene are GTSNPN and SVGIG (reference sequence). The CDR3 is made up of 14 amino acids. Trimming left V 5 bases short and J 0 bases short, with 10 bases between.

V and J are TRBV27 and TRBJ2-3, with D perhaps matching TRBD2 (5 bases). The CDR3 consists of 13 residues. Germline V gene lookup returns CDR1 MNHEY and CDR2 SMNVEV (reference sequence). V shed 6 bases and J shed 5 bases, with 12 bases lying between them. As DNA, the CDR3 is TGTGCCAGCAGCCGAGCGGATGTAGATACGCAGTATTTT. Protein product: CASSRADVDTQYF.

The chain is built from TRBV30 and TRBJ1-6; possibly TRBD1 for D (5 bases). Germline CDR1 reads GTSNPN; CDR2 reads SVGIG (reference sequence). V was clipped by 1 base and J by 9 bases, with 13 bases between them. CDR3 length: 14 residues. The CDR3 DNA sequence: TGTGCCTGGAGTGAAAAGGGGAGGAGTTCACCCCTCCACTTT. This gives the protein CAWSEKGRSSPLHF.

This sequence joins TRBV6-5 and TRBJ1-1; D gene unclear. V was clipped by 2 bases and J by 3 bases, with 10 bases between them. The CDR3 sequence is 14 residues long. CDR1 MNHEY and CDR2 SVGAGI come from the germline V gene. The CDR3 here is CASSYQRAHTEAFF. In DNA, the CDR3 is TGTGCCAGCAGTTACCAGAGGGCCCACACTGAAGCTTTCTTT.

This chain uses TRBV6-5 with TRBJ1-1, with D unclear. CDR3 length: 13 amino acids. Trimming removed 7 bases from V and 1 base from J, with 10 bases in between. Per the germline V gene, CDR1 is MNHEY and CDR2 is SVGAGI. The CDR3 nucleotides read TGTGCCAGCAAGCAGGCAAAGAACACTGAAGCTTTCTTT. This encodes CASKQAKNTEAFF.